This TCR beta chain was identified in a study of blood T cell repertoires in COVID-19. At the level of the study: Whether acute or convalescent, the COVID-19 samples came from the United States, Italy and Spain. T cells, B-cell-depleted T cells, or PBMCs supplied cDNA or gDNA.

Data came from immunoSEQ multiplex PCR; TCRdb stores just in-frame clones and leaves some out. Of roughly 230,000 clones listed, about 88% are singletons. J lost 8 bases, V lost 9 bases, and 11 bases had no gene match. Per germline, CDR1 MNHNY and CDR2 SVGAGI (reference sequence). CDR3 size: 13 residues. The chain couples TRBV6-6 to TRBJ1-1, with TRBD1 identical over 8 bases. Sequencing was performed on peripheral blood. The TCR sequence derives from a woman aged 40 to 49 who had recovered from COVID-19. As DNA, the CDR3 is TGTGCCAGTCGACAGGGGACAAGATCCGAAGCTTTCTTT. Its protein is CASRQGTRSEAFF.